Many counts were recorded for the clone carrying this T cell receptor (beta chain). Its antigen is still unknown. This CDR3 is 15 amino acids long. V lost 4 bases, J lost 8 bases, and 11 bases stayed unmatched. CDR1 and CDR2 (germline): MGHDK, SYGVNS. The data belong to a study of spatial heterogeneity in lung cancer. Looking at the study overall: Raw reads showed each unique TCR and UMI combination turning up more than ten times on average. General study findings and limits: Blood contained ubiquitous expanded tumor TCRs more at resection than at follow-up.

Time point of the sample: sample taken at primary tumor resection. The study sequenced unsorted whole RNA from tumor, nontumor lung or frozen PBMC. Patients with untreated early-stage non-small cell lung cancer, numbering 72, were the donors. Carried by each TCR cDNA molecule was a unique molecular identifier. TCRdb itself ran the 5' RACE reads through MiXCR, one entry per CDR3 protein. The table lists 45,000 or so distinct CDR3 sequences, roughly 7.2% of them singletons. The V call is TRBV25-1, the J call TRBJ1-1, with 9 bases matching TRBD1. The sample in question was PBMCs, obtained at surgery. The sequence came from a female donor with early-stage non-small cell lung cancer. The CDR3 DNA reads TGTGCCAGCAGTGGTAAACAGGGGGCTGTAATAGAAGCTTTCTTT. Translating it yields CASSGKQGAVIEAFF.